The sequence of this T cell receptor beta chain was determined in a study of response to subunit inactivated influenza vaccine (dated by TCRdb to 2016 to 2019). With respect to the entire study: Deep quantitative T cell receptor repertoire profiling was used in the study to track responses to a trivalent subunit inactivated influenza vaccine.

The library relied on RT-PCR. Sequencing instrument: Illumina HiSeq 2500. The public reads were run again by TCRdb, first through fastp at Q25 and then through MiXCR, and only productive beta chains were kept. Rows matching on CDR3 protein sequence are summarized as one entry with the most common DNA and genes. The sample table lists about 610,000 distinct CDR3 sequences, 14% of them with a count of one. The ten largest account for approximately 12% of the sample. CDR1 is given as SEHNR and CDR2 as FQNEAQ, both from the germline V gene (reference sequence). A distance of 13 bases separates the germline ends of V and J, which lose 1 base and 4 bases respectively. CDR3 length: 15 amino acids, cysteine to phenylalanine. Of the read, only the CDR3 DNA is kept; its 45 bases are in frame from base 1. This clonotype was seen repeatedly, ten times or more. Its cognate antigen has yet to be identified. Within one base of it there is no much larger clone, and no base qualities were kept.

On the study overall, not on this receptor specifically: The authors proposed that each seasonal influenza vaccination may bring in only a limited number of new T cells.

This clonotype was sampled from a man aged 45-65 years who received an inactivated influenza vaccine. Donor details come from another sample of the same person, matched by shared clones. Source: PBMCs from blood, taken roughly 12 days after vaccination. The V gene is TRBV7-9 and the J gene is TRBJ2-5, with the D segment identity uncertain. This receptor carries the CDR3 CASSLGLRRVETQYF. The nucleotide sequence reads TGTGCCAGCAGCTTAGGGCTCCGACGGGTAGAGACCCAGTACTTC. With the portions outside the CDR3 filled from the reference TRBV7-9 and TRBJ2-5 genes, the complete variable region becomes DTGVSQNPRHKITKRGQNVTFRCDPISEHNRLYWYRQTLGQGPEFLTYFQNEAQLEKSRLLSDRFSAERPKGSFSTLEIQRTEQGDSAMYLCASSLGLRRVETQYFGPGTRLLVL.